This entry concerns a single TCR beta chain. Enrolled during active infection, Seattle patients were then followed longitudinally. V was shortened by 1 base and J by 10 bases, with 12 bases between the two germline ends. CDR1 is SGHDT, CDR2 YYEEEE, per germline. The CDR3 sequence is 13 residues long. This sample was taken from a study of blood T cell repertoires in COVID-19. On the study more broadly: COVID-19 samples, acute and convalescent, were from the United States, Italy and Spain. The analysed material was cDNA or gDNA that came from T cells, B-cell-depleted T cells, or PBMCs.

Measured with immunoSEQ multiplex PCR; TCRdb has only the in-frame clones, and not every one. The sample carries a few hundred thousand clones, around nine tenths recorded once. The sequenced sample was peripheral blood. The origin of this receptor is a man aged 18 to 35 with COVID-19, enrolled during active disease. The chain has TRBV5-6 and TRBJ2-1; D is uncertain. As DNA, the CDR3 is TGTGCCAGCAGCTTGCGAGGCTCCACGGAGCAGTTCTTC. Its translation is CASSLRGSTEQFF.